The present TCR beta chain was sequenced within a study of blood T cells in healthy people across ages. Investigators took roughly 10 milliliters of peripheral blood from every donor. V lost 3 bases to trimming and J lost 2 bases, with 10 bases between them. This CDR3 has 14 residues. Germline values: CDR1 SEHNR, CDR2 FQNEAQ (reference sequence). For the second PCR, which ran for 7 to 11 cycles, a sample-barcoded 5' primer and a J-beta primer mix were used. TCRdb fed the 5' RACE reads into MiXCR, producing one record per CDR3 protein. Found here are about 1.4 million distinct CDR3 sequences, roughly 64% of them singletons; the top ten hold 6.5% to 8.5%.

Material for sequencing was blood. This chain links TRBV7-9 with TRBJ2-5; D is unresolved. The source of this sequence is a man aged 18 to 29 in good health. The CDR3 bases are TGTGCCAGCAGCTTCGAGACAAATCAAGAGACCCAGTACTTC. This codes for CASSFETNQETQYF.